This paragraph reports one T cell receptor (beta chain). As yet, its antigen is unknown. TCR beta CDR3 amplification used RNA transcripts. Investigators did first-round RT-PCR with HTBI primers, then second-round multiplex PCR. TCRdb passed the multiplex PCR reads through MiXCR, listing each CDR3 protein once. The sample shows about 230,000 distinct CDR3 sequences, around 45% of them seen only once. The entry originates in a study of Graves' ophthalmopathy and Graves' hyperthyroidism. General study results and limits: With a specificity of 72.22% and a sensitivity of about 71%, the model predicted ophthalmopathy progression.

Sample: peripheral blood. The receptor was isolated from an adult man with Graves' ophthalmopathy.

The CDR3 sequence is CASSPVTGVGNQPQHF. CDR3 coding DNA: TGTGCCAGCTCACCGGTTACAGGGGTCGGCAATCAGCCCCAGCATTTT. This chain connects TRBV18 to TRBJ1-5, with 7 bases aligning to TRBD1. V shed 3 bases, J shed 2 bases, and the junction held 7 bases outside the gene matches. The CDR3 consists of 16 residues. Germline V lookup: CDR1 KGHSH, CDR2 LQKENI.